This entry lists 13 T cell receptor beta chains sequenced from one sample in a study of T-cell memory formation after mild COVID-19. TCRdb fed the 5' RACE reads into MiXCR, producing one record per CDR3 protein. In the table there are some 210,000 distinct CDR3 sequences, about a sixth of which are singletons. Sequences were obtained from PBMCs or a T cell subset sorted from them (not recorded which). Receptors were obtained from an adult woman who had mild COVID-19 (a few samples of this study predate the infection). Cell type and time point are not known.

This chain joins TRBV29-1 and TRBJ2-1; the D gene is possibly TRBD1 (7 bases). V gave up 2 bases and J gave up 7 bases, with 21 bases separating them. The CDR3 has 16 amino acids. Germline V lookup: CDR1 SQVTM, CDR2 ANQGSEA. DNA for the CDR3: TGCAGCGTTGAACGAATAGGGGGCGGCGCGGGGAATGAGCAGTTCTTC. Translating gives CSVERIGGGAGNEQFF.

This clonotype was counted a few times. The V and J genes are TRBV12-3 or TRBV12-4 and TRBJ1-3, with no clear D. CDR3 length equals 14 residues. The V end was cut by 2 bases, the J end by 1 base, with 6 bases between. CDR3 coding DNA: TGTGCCAGCAGTTTATCGGGGTCTGGAAACACCATATATTTT. As protein: CASSLSGSGNTIYF.

The sample holds a few counts of this clonotype. J is TRBJ1-4 and V is TRBV6-6; D possibly corresponds to TRBD1 (5 bases). CDR1 and CDR2 (germline): MNHNY, SVGAGI (reference sequence). V dropped 5 bases and J dropped 7 bases, with 14 bases sitting between them. The CDR3 runs 14 residues. The CDR3 coding sequence is TGTGCCAGCAGTCGGGCAGGGTCTAGTGAAAAACTGTTTTTT. This encodes CASSRAGSSEKLFF.

A few counts support this clonotype. The chain uses TRBV5-1 and TRBJ1-2; no clear D gene. Germline CDR1 SGHRS, CDR2 YFSETQ. The V gene lost 1 base and the J gene lost 2 bases, with 9 bases spanning the gap. The CDR3 loop spans 14 amino acids. The CDR3 is CASSLPGQNYGYTF. DNA for the CDR3: TGCGCCAGCAGCTTGCCGGGCCAGAACTATGGCTACACCTTC.

The chain has TRBV5-1 and TRBJ2-3; no definite D call. V lost 3 bases and J 0 bases, leaving 11 bases between the germline ends. CDR1 is SGHRS and CDR2 is YFSETQ in the germline V gene. This CDR3 comprises 15 residues. DNA for the CDR3: TGCGCCAGCAGCTCTTCGGCCGCTAGCACAGATACGCAGTATTTT. It yields the protein CASSSSAASTDTQYF.

Only a few counts were recorded for this clonotype. The V gene is TRBV12-3 or TRBV12-4, the J gene TRBJ1-1; 9 bases map to TRBD1. J gave up 3 bases and V 6 bases, and 2 bases lay outside the gene matches. The CDR3 runs 13 residues. CDR3 protein: CASSWDRDTEAFF. The CDR3, as DNA: TGTGCCAGCAGCTGGGACAGGGACACTGAAGCTTTCTTT.

This clonotype was counted ten times or more. The V call is TRBV4-2, the J call TRBJ2-5; 7 nucleotides line up with TRBD1. The germline V gene has CDR1 LGHNA and CDR2 YNFKEQ. CDR3 length equals 16 residues. Germline trimming cut 5 bases from V and 3 bases from J; bases unmatched to any gene: 12. The CDR3 region is CASSVKPQGVEETQYF. The CDR3 nucleotides read TGTGCCAGCAGCGTCAAGCCCCAGGGGGTAGAAGAGACCCAGTACTTC.

This clonotype was seen a few times. The V and J genes are TRBV4-1 and TRBJ1-3; D uncertain. The V end lost 0 bases, the J end lost 9 bases, and 15 bases lay between the germline ends. CDR1 is MGHRA, CDR2 YSYEKL, per germline. This CDR3 region has 15 residues. The CDR3 coding sequence is TGCGCCAGCAGCCAAGATCGTGGAACTTCTGGCACCATATATTTT. Translation: CASSQDRGTSGTIYF.

The rearrangement uses TRBV20-1 and TRBJ2-5; possibly TRBD1 for D (6 bases). The CDR3 sequence is 13 residues long. V was shortened by 5 bases and J by 4 bases, with 14 bases between the two germline ends. Germline V lookup: CDR1 DFQATT, CDR2 SNEGSKA (reference sequence). This CDR3 reads CSADGEGGETQYF. CDR3 bases: TGCAGTGCTGATGGGGAAGGGGGAGAGACCCAGTACTTC.

A few counts support this clonotype. The CDR3 is CASSLVLPGNEQFF. CDR3 nucleotide sequence: TGTGCCAGCAGCTTAGTATTGCCAGGGAATGAGCAGTTCTTC. V gene TRBV7-2 combines with J gene TRBJ2-1; possible D gene TRBD1, 5 bases. Looked up from germline, CDR1 is SGHTA and CDR2 is FQGNSA. V lost 1 base and J 7 bases, leaving 11 bases between the germline ends. CDR3 length: 14 residues.

This clonotype appeared a few times. One base away lies a much larger clone, so this may be a sequencing read error. CDR3 bases: TGTGCCAGCAGTGAACAGGGGTTCGGCTACGAGCAGTACTTC. This gives the protein CASSEQGFGYEQYF. The chain combines TRBV2 with TRBJ2-7, with a tentative D call TRBD1 (6 bases). Germline V gene lookup returns CDR1 SNHLY and CDR2 FYNNEI. Trimming took 2 bases from V and 3 from J, leaving 11 bases between them. The CDR3 contains 14 residues.

This clonotype was seen more than once but under ten times. The chain employs TRBV6-1 and TRBJ1-1; D is ambiguous. This CDR3 has 13 amino acids. Per the germline V gene, CDR1 is MNHNS and CDR2 is SASEGT. V shed 1 base and J shed 0 bases, with 3 bases lying between them. The CDR3 bases are TGTGCCAGCAGTGAAGAGGTGAACACTGAAGCTTTCTTT. It encodes CASSEEVNTEAFF.

V and J are TRBV6-6 and TRBJ1-2, with TRBD1 as a possible D gene (5 bases). Germline assignment: CDR1 MNHNY and CDR2 SVGAGI (reference sequence). The CDR3 extends over 12 amino acids. V lost 5 bases to trimming and J lost 8 bases, with 12 bases between them. For the CDR3, the DNA is TGTGCCAGCAGTACCGGGACCGGCGGCTACACCTTC. As protein: CASSTGTGGYTF.